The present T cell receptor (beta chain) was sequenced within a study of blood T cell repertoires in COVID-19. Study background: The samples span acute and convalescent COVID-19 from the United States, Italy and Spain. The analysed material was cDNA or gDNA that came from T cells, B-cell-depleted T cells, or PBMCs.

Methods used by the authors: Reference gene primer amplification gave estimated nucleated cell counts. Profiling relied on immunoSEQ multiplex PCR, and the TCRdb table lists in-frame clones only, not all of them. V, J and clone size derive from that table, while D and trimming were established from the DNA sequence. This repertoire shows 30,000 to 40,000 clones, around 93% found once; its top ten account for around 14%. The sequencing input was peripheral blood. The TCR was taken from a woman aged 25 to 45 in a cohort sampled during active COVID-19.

The CDR3 coding sequence is TGTGCCAGCAGCTTGGTGGTAGCTCAGTTTGAGCAGTTCTTC. Its protein product is CASSLVVAQFEQFF. The chain links TRBV5-5 to TRBJ2-1; D unresolved. This CDR3 has 14 amino acids. Germline CDR1 and CDR2: SGHKS and YYEKEE (reference sequence). The germline V and J ends were trimmed by 0 bases and 9 bases, with 13 bases remaining between them.